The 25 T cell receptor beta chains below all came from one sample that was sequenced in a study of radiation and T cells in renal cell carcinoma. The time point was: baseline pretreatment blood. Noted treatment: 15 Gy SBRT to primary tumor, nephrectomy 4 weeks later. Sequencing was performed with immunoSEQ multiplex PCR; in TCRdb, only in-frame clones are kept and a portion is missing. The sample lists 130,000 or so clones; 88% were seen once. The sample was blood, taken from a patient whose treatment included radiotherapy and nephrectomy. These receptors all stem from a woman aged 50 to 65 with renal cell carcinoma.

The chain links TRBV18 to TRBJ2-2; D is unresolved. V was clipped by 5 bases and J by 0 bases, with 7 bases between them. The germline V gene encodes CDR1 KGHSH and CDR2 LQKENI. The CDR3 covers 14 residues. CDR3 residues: CASSGQANTGELFF. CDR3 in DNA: TGTGCCAGCTCAGGGCAGGCGAACACCGGGGAGCTGTTTTTT.

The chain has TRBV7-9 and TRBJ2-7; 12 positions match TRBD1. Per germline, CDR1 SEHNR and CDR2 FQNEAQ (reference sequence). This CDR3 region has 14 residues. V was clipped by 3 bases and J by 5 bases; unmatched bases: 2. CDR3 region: CASSFGTGGDEQYF. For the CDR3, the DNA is TGTGCCAGCAGCTTCGGGACAGGGGGCGACGAGCAGTACTTC.

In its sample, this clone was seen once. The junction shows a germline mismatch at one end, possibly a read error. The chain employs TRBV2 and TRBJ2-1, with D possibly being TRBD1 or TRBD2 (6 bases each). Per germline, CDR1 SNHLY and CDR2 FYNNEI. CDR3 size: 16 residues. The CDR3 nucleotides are TGTGCCGGCAGTGGGGGGCCCTCCCGAGTCATCAATGAGCAGTTCTTC. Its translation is CAGSGGPSRVINEQFF.

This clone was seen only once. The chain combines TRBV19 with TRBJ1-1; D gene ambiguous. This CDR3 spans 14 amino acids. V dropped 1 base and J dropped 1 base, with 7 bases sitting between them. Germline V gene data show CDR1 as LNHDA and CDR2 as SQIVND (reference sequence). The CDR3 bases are TGTGCCAGTAGTATAGTTGGCAGGAACACTGAAGCTTTCTTT. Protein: CASSIVGRNTEAFF.

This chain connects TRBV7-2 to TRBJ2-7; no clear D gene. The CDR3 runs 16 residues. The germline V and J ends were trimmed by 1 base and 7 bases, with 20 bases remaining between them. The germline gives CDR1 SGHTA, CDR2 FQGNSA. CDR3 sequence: CASSLDPLGYIREQYF. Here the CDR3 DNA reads TGTGCCAGCAGCTTAGATCCTTTAGGATATATAAGAGAGCAGTACTTC.

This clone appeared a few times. CDR3 DNA sequence: TGTGCCAGCAGTGACACAGGGGAGCAGCCCCAGCATTTT. Its translation: CASSDTGEQPQHF. The rearrangement links TRBV2 to TRBJ1-5; 7 positions match TRBD1. The CDR3 runs to 13 residues. The trim removed 3 bases at V and 7 bases at J, leaving 3 bases unmatched. Germline CDR1 and CDR2: SNHLY and FYNNEI.

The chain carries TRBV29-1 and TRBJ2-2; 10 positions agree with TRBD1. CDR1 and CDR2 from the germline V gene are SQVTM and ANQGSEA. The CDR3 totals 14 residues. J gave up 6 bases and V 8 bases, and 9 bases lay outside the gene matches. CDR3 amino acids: CSIRDRGLPGELFF. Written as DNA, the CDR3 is TGCAGCATCCGGGACAGGGGTTTACCCGGGGAGCTGTTTTTT.

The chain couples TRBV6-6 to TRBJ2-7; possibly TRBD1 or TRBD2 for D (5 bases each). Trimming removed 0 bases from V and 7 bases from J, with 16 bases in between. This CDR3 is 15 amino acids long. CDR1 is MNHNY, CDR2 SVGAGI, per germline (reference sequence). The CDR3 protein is CASSYSRAGAGEQYF. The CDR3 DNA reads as TGTGCCAGCAGTTACTCGAGGGCCGGGGCCGGGGAGCAGTACTTC.

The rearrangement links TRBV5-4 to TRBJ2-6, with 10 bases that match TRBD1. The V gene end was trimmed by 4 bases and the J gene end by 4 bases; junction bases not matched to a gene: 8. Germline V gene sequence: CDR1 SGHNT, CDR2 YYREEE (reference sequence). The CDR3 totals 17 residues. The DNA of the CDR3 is TGTGCCAGCAGCCCACGACAGGGGGCGCAAGGGGCCAACGTCCTGACTTTC. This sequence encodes CASSPRQGAQGANVLTF.

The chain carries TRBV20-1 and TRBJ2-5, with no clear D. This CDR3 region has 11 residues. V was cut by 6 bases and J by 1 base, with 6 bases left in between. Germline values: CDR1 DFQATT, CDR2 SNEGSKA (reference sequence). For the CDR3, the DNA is TGCAGTGCGCGTATCCAAGAGACCCAGTACTTC. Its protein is CSARIQETQYF.

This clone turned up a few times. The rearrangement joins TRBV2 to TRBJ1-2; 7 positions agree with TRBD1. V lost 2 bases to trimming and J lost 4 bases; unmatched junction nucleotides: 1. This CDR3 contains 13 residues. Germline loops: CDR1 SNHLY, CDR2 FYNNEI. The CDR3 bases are TGTGCCAGCAGTGAACAGGGGGGCTATGGCTACACCTTC. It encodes CASSEQGGYGYTF.

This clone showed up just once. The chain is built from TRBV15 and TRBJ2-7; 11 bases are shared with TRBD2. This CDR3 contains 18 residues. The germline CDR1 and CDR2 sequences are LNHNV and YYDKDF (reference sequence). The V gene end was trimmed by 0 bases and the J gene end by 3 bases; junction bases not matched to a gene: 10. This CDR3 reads CATSRDTSGGANVYEQYF. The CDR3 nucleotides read TGTGCCACCAGCAGAGATACTAGCGGGGGCGCGAACGTCTACGAGCAGTACTTC.

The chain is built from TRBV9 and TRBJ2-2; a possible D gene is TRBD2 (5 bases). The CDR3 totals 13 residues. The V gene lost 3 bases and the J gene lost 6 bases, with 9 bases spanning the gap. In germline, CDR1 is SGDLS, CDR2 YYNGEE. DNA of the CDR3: TGTGCCAGCAGCGGGGGAGTCCCCGGGGAGCTGTTTTTT. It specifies CASSGGVPGELFF.

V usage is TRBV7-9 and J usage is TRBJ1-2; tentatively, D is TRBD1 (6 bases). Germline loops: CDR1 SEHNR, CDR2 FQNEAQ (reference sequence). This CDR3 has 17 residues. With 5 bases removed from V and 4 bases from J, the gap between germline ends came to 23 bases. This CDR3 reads CASSTGPGHYFGYGYTF. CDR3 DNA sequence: TGTGCCAGCAGCACGGGACCGGGACACTACTTCGGCTATGGCTACACCTTC.

In DNA, the CDR3 is TGCAGCACAACGGGACACAGCGTATACAATGAGCAGTTCTTC. Its protein product is CSTTGHSVYNEQFF. The V call is TRBV29-1, the J call TRBJ2-1, with a weak D call TRBD1 (6 bases). CDR3 size: 14 residues. V was pared by 8 bases and J by 4 bases, with 18 bases between. The germline CDR1 and CDR2 sequences are SQVTM and ANQGSEA.

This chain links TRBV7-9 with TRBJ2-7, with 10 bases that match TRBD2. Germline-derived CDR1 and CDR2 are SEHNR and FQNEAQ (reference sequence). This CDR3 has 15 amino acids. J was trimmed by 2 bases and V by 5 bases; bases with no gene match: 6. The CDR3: CASSAPSGGTYEQYF. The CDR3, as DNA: TGTGCCAGCAGCGCGCCTAGCGGGGGAACCTACGAGCAGTACTTC.

CDR3 amino acids: CASSGRTGGLQETQYF. Written as DNA, the CDR3 is TGCGCCAGCAGCGGGAGGACAGGGGGTCTTCAAGAGACCCAGTACTTC. This chain connects TRBV5-1 to TRBJ2-5; 10 bases are shared with TRBD1. The germline gives CDR1 SGHRS, CDR2 YFSETQ. The CDR3 covers 16 residues. With 4 bases clipped from V and 2 bases from J, the junction kept 8 bases outside the gene matches.

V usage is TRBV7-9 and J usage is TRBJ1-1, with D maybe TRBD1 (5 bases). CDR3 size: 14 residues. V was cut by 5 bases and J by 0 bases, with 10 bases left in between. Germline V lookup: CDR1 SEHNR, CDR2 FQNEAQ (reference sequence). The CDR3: CASSRGEVNTEAFF. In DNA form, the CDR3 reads TGTGCCAGCAGCCGAGGGGAGGTGAACACTGAAGCTTTCTTT.

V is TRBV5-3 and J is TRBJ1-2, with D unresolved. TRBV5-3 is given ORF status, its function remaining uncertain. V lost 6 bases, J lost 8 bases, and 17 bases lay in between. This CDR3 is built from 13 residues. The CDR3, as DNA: TGTGCCAGAACCACCCAGGTACAACCCGGCTACACCTTC. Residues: CARTTQVQPGYTF.

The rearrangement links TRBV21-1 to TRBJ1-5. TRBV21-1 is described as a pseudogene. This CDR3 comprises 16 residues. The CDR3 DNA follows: TGTGCCAGCAGCAAAGGGTTTCGGGGGGCAGATCAGCCCCAGCATTTT. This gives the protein CASSKGFRGADQPQHF.

The CDR3 coding sequence is TGCGCCAGCAGCCCGGGGACATTGAACTACGAGCAGTACTTC. Translation gives CASSPGTLNYEQYF. The chain joins TRBV5-1 to TRBJ2-7, with a weak D call TRBD1 (6 bases). This CDR3 is built from 14 residues. Germline V gene data show CDR1 as SGHRS and CDR2 as YFSETQ. V lost 4 bases to trimming and J lost 3 bases, with 14 bases between them.

This CDR3 is CASSVDARAYEQYF. CDR3 DNA sequence: TGTGCCAGCAGCGTAGATGCCAGGGCCTACGAGCAGTACTTC. This chain links TRBV9 with TRBJ2-7, with a weak D call TRBD1 (5 bases). The CDR3 is 14 amino acids. The V end was cut by 0 bases, the J end by 2 bases, with 9 bases between. The germline CDR1 and CDR2 sequences are SGDLS and YYNGEE. Full variable domain (rest looked up from reference TRBV9 and TRBJ2-7): DSGVTQTPKHLITATGQRVTLRCSPRSGDLSVYWYQQSLDQGLQFLIQYYNGEERAKGNILERFSAQQFPDLHSELNLSSLELGDSALYFCASSVDARAYEQYFGPGTRLTVT.

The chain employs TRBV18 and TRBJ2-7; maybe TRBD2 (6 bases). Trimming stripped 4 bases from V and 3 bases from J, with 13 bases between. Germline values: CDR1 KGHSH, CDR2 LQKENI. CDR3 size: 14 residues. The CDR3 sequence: CASSRAGSDYEQYF. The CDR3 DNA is TGTGCCAGCTCACGGGCGGGGTCGGACTACGAGCAGTACTTC.

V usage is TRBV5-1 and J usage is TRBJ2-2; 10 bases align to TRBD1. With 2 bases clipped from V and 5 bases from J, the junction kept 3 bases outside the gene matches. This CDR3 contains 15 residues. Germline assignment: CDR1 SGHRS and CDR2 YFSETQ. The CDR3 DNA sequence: TGCGCCAGCAGCTTTGGACAGGGGGGAACCGGGGAGCTGTTTTTT. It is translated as CASSFGQGGTGELFF. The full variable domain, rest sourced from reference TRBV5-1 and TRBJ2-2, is KAGVTQTPRYLIKTRGQQVTLSCSPISGHRSVSWYQQTPGQGLQFLFEYFSETQRNKGNFPGRFSGRQFSNSRSEMNVSTLELGDSALYLCASSFGQGGTGELFFGEGSRLTVL.

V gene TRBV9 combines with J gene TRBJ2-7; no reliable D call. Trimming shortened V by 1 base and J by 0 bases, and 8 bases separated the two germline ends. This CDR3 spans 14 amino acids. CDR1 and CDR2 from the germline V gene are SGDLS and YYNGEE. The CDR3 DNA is TGTGCCAGCAGCGTAAGCTGGACCTCCTACGAGCAGTACTTC. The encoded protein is CASSVSWTSYEQYF.